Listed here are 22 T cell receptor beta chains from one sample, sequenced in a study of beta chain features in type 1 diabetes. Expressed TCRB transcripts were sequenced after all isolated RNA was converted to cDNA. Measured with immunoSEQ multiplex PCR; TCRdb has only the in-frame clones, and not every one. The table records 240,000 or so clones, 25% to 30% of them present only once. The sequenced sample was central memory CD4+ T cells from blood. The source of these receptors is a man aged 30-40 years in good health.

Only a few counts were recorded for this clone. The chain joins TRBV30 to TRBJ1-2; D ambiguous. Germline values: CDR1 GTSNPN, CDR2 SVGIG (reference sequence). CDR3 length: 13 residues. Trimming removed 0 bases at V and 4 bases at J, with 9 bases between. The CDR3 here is CAWSVAGTYGYTF. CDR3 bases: TGTGCCTGGAGTGTCGCGGGAACCTATGGCTACACCTTC.

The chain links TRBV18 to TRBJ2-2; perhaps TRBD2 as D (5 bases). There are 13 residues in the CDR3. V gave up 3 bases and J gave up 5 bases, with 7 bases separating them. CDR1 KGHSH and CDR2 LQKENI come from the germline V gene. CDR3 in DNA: TGTGCCAGCTCACCGAGGGAGACCGGGGAGCTGTTTTTT. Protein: CASSPRETGELFF.

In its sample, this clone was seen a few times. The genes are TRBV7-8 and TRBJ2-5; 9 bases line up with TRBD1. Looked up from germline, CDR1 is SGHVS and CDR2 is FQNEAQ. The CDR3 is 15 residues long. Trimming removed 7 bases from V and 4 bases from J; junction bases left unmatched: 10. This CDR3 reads CASNEGGQGRETQYF. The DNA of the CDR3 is TGTGCCAGCAATGAAGGGGGACAGGGAAGAGAGACCCAGTACTTC.

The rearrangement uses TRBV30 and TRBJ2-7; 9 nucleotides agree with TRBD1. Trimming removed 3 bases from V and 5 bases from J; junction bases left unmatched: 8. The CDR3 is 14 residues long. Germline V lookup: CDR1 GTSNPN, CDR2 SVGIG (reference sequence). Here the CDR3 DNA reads TGTGCCTGGAGAACACCGGGACAGGGTAACGAGCAGTACTTC. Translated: CAWRTPGQGNEQYF.

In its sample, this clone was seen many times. The CDR3 bases are TGCAGCGTGATCCCGACAGGGGTGAACACTGAAGCTTTCTTT. It yields the protein CSVIPTGVNTEAFF. The V and J genes are TRBV29-1 and TRBJ1-1; 8 bases map to TRBD1. Germline CDR1 is SQVTM and CDR2 is ANQGSEA. The CDR3 extends over 14 amino acids. The V and J ends lost 6 bases and 0 bases, in that order; junction bases with no gene match: 6.

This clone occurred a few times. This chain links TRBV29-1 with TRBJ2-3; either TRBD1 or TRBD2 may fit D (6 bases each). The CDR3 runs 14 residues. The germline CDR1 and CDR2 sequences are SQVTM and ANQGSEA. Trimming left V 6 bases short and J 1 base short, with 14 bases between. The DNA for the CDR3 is TGCAGCGTCAATCACAGGGAGGGCACAGATACGCAGTATTTT. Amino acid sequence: CSVNHREGTDTQYF.

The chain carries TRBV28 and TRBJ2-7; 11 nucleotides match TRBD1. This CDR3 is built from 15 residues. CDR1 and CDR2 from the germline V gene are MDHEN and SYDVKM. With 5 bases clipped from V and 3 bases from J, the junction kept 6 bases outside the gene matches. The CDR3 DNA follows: TGTGCCAGCAGTCCCACCGGGACAGGGGGCTACGAGCAGTACTTC. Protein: CASSPTGTGGYEQYF.

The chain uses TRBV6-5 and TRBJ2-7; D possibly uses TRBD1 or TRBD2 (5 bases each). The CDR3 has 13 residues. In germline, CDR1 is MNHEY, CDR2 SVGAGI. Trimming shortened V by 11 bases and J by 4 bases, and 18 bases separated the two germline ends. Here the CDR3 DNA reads TGTGCCTATCGGGACGGGGTCAGGTACGAGCAGTACTTC. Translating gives CAYRDGVRYEQYF.

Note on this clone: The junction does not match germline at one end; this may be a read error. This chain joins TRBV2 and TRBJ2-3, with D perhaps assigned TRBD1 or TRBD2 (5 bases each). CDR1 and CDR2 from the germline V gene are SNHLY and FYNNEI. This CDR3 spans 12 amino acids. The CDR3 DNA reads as TGTGCCAGCAGGGAAGAGGGGGATACGCAGTATTTT. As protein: CASREEGDTQYF.

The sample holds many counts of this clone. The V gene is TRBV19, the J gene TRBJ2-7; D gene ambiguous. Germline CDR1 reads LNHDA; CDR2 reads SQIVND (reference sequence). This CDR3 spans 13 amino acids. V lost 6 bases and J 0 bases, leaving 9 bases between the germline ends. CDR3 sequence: CASSLGPSYEQYF. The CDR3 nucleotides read TGTGCCAGTAGCCTAGGACCCTCCTACGAGCAGTACTTC.

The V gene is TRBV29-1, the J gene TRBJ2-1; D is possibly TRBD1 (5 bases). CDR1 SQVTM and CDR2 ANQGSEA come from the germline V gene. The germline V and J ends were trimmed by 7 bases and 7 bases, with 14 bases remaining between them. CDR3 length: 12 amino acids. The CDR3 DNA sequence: TGCAGCGGGGGCAGGGTTACAAATGAGCAGTTCTTC. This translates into CSGGRVTNEQFF.

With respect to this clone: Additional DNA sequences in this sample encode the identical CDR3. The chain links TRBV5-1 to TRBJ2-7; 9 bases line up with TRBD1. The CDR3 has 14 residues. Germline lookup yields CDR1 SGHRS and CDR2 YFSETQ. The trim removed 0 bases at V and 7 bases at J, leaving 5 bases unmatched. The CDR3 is CASSLEQGAREQYF. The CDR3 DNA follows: TGCGCCAGCAGCTTGGAACAGGGGGCGAGGGAGCAGTACTTC.

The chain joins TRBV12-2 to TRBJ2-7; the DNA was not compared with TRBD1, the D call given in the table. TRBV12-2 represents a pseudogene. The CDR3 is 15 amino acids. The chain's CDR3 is CASRLARDTNYEQYF. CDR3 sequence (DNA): TGTGCAAGTCGCTTAGCCCGGGACACAAACTACGAGCAGTACTTC.

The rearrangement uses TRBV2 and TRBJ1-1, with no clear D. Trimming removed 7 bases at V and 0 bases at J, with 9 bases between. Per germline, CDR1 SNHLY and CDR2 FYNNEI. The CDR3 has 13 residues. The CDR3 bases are TGTGCCAGCAAAATATCTATGAACACTGAAGCTTTCTTT. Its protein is CASKISMNTEAFF. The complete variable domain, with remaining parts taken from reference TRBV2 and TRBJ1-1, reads EPEVTQTPSHQVTQMGQEVILRCVPISNHLYFYWYRQILGQKVEFLVSFYNNEISEKSEIFDDQFSVERPDGSNFTLKIRSTKLEDSAMYFCASKISMNTEAFFGQGTRLTVV.

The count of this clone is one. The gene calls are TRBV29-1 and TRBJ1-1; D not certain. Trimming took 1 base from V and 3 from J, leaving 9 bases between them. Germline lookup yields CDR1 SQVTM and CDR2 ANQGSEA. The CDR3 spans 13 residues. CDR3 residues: CSVEGVLYTEAFF. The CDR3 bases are TGCAGCGTTGAAGGCGTGCTATACACTGAAGCTTTCTTT.

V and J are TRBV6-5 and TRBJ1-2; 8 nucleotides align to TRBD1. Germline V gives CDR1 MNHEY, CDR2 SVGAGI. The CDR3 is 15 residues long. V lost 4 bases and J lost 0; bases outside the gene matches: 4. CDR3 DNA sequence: TGTGCCAGCAGTTGGGACAGGAATGCTAACTATGGCTACACCTTC. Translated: CASSWDRNANYGYTF.

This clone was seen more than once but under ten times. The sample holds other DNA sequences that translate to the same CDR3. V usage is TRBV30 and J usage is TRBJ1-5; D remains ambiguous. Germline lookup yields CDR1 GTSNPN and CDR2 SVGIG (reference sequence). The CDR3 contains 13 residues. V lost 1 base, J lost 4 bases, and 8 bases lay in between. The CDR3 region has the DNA TGTGCCTGGAGTGAAGGAGGAAATCAGCCCCAGCATTTT. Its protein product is CAWSEGGNQPQHF.

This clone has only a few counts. The CDR3 nucleotides are TGTGCCAGCAGCCCCCGGGCGAGCACAGATACGCAGTATTTT. Its translation is CASSPRASTDTQYF. The chain couples TRBV7-2 to TRBJ2-3; D is undetermined. Germline V gene data show CDR1 as SGHTA and CDR2 as FQGNSA. The CDR3 length is 14 residues. The V end was cut by 5 bases, the J end by 0 bases, with 9 bases between.

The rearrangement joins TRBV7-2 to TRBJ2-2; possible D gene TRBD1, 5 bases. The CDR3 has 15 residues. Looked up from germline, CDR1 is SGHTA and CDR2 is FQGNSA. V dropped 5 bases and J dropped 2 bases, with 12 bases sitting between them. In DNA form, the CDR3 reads TGTGCCAGCAGCCTCCTAAGGGGTAACACCGGGGAGCTGTTTTTT. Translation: CASSLLRGNTGELFF.

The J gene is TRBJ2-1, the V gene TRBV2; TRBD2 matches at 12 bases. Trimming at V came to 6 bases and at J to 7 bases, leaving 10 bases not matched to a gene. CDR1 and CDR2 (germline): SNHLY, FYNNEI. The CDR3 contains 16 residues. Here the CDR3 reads CASRRRLAGGPNEQFF. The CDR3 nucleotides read TGTGCCAGCAGGAGGCGGCTAGCGGGAGGGCCGAATGAGCAGTTCTTC.

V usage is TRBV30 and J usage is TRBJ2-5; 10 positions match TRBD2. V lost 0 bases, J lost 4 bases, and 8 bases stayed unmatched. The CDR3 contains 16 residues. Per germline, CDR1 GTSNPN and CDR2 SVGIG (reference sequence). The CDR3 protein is CAWSVRSGGAGETQYF. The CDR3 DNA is TGTGCCTGGAGTGTACGGAGCGGGGGGGCCGGAGAGACCCAGTACTTC.

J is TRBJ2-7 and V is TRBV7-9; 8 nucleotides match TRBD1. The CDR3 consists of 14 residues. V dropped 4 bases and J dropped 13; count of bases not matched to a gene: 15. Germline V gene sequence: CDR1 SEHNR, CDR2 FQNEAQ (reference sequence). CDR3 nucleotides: TGTGCCAGCAGCTCGGACCCTAAGACGGACAGGGCTTACTTC. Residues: CASSSDPKTDRAYF.